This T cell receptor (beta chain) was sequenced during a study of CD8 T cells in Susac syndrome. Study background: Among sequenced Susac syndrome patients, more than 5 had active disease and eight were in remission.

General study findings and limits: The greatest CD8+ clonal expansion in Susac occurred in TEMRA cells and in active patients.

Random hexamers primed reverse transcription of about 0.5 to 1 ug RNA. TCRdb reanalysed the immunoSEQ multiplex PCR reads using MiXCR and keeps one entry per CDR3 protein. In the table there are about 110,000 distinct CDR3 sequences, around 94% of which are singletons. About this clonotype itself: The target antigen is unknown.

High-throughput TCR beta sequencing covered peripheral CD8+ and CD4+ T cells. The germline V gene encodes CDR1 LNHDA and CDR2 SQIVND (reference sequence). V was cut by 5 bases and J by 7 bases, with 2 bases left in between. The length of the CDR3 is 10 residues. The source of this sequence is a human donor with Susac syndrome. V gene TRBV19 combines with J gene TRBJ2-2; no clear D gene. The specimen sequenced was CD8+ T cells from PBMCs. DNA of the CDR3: TGTGCCAGTAGTGGCGGGGAGCTGTTTTTT. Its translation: CASSGGELFF. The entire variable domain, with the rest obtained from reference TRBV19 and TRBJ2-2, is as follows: DGGITQSPKYLFRKEGQNVTLSCEQNLNHDAMYWYRQDPGQGLRLIYYSQIVNDFQKGDIAEGYSVSREKKESFPLTVTSAQKNPTAFYLCASSGGELFFGEGSRLTVL.